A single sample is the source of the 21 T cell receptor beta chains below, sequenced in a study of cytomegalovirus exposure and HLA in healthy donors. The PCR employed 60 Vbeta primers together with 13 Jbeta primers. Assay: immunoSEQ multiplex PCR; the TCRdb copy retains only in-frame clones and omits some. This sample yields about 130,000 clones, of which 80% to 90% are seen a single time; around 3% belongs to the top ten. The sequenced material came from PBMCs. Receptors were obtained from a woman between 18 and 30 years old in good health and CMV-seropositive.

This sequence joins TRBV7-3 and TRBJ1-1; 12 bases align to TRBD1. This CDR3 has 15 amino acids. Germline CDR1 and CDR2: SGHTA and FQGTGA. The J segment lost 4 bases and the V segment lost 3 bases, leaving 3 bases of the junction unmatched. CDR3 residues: CASSLGTGGFTEAFF. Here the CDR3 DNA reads TGTGCCAGCAGCTTGGGGACAGGGGGCTTCACTGAAGCTTTCTTT.

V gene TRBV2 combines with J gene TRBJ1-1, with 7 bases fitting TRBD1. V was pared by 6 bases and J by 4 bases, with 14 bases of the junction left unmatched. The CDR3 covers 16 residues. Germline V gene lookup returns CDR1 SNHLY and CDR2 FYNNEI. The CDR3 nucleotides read TGTGCCAGCAGAAACAGGGGAAGAGAGTTATTCACTGAAGCTTTCTTT. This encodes CASRNRGRELFTEAFF.

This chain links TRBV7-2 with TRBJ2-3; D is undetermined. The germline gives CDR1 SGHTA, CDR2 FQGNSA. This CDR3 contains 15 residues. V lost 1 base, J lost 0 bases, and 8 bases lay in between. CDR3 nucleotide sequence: TGTGCCAGCAGCTTAGACGGGTACAGCACAGATACGCAGTATTTT. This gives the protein CASSLDGYSTDTQYF.

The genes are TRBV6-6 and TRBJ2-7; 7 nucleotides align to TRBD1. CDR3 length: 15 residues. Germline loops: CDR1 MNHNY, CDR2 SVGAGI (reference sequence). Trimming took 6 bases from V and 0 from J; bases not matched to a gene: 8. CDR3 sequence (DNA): TGTGCCAGCAGCGAAGGGGGACAGCGCTCCTACGAGCAGTACTTC. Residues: CASSEGGQRSYEQYF.

The CDR3 sequence: CASSSGPGYEQYF. CDR3 bases: TGTGCCAGCTCGTCGGGTCCTGGCTACGAGCAGTACTTC. The chain has TRBV28 and TRBJ2-7; D gene ambiguous. Germline CDR1 is MDHEN and CDR2 is SYDVKM. This CDR3 comprises 13 residues. V dropped 8 bases and J dropped 3 bases, with 14 bases sitting between them.

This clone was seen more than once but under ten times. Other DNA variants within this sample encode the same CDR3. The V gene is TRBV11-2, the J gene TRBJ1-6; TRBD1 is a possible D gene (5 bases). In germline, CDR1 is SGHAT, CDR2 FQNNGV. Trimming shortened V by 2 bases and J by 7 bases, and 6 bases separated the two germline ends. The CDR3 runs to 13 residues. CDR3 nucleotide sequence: TGTGCCAGCAGCTTATCAGGGAATTCACCCCTCCACTTT. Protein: CASSLSGNSPLHF. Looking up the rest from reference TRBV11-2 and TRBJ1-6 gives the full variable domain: EAGVAQSPRYKIIEKRQSVAFWCNPISGHATLYWYQQILGQGPKLLIQFQNNGVVDDSQLPKDRFSAERLKGVDSTLKIQPAKLEDSAVYLCASSLSGNSPLHFGNGTRLTVT.

The DNA for the CDR3 is TGTGCCAGCTCACTGACAGATAACTATGGCTACACCTTC. It translates to CASSLTDNYGYTF. The V gene is TRBV18, the J gene TRBJ1-2; D possibly corresponds to TRBD1 (5 bases). From germline, CDR1 is KGHSH and CDR2 LQKENI. V lost 4 bases and J 1 base, leaving 7 bases between the germline ends. The CDR3 contains 13 residues.

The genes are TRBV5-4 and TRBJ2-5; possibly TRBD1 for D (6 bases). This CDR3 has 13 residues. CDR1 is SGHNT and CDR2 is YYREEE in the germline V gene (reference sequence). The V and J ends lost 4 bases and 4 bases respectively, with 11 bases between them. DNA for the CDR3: TGTGCCAGCAGCGTCAGGGGAGTAGAGACCCAGTACTTC. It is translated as CASSVRGVETQYF.

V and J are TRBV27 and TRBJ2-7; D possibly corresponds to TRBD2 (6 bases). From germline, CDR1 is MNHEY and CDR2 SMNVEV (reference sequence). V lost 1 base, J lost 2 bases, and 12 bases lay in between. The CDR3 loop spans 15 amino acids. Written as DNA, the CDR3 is TGTGCCAGCAGTTTATGGGCTAGCGAGGCCTACGAGCAGTACTTC. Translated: CASSLWASEAYEQYF.

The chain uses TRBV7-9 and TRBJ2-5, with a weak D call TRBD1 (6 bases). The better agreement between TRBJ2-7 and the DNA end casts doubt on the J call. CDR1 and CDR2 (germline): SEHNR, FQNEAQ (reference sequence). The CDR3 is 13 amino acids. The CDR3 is CASSLQGFDEQYF. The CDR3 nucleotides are TGTGCCAGCAGCTTACAGGGGTTCGACGAGCAGTACTTC.

The DNA of the CDR3 is TGTGCCAGCAGCTCAGTTATTGAGACCCAGTACTTC. Translation gives CASSSVIETQYF. The rearrangement joins TRBV7-2 to TRBJ2-5; D remains ambiguous. The CDR3 is 12 amino acids. CDR1 SGHTA and CDR2 FQGNSA come from the germline V gene. Trimming stripped 4 bases from V and 5 bases from J, with 8 bases between.

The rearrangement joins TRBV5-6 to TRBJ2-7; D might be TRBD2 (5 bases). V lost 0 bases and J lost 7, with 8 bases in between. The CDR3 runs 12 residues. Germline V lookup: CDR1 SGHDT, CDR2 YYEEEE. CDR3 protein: CASSLGGAEQYF. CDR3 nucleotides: TGTGCCAGCAGCTTGGGGGGAGCGGAGCAGTACTTC.

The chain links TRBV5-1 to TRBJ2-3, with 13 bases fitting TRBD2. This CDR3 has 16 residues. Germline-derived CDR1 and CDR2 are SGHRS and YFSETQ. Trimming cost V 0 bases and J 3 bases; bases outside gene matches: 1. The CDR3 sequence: CASSLGTSGGTDTQYF. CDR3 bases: TGCGCCAGCAGCTTGGGGACTAGCGGGGGAACAGATACGCAGTATTTT.

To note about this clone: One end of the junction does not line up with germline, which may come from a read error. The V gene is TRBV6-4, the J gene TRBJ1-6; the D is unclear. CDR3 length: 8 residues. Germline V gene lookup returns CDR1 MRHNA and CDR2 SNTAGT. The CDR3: CASSDSYF. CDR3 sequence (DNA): TGTGCCAGCAGTGATTCTTACTTT.

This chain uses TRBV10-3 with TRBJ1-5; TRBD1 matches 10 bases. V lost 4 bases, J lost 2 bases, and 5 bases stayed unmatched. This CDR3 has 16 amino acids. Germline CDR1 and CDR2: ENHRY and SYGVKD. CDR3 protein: CAISGGDRGGNQPQHF. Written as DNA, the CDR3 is TGTGCCATCAGTGGTGGGGACAGGGGAGGCAATCAGCCCCAGCATTTT.

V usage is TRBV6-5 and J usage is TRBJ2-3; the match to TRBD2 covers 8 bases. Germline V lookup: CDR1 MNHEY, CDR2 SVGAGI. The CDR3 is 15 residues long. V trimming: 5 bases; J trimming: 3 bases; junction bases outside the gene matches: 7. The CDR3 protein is CASSLTGGRTDTQYF. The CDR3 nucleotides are TGTGCCAGCAGTCTAACGGGGGGGCGGACAGATACGCAGTATTTT.

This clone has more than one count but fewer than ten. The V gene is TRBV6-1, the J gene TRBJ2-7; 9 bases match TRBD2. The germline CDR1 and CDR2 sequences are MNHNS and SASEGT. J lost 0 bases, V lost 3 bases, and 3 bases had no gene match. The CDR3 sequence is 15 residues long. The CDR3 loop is CASSDLAGNSYEQYF. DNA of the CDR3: TGTGCCAGCAGTGACCTAGCGGGGAACTCCTACGAGCAGTACTTC.

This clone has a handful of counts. CDR3 nucleotide sequence: TGCGCCAGCAGCCCTGGGGCGGTAGCAACTAATGAAAAACTGTTTTTT. Protein product: CASSPGAVATNEKLFF. The chain combines TRBV5-1 with TRBJ1-4, with a tentative D call TRBD1 (5 bases). This CDR3 has 16 amino acids. CDR1 is SGHRS and CDR2 is YFSETQ in the germline V gene. The V and J ends lost 4 bases and 0 bases respectively, with 13 bases between them.

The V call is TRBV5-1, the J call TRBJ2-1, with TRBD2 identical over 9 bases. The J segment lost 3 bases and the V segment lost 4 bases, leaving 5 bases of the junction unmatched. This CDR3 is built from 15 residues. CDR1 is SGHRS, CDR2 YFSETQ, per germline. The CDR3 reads CASSHSGGLYNEQFF. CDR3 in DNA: TGCGCCAGCAGCCATAGCGGGGGCCTCTACAATGAGCAGTTCTTC.

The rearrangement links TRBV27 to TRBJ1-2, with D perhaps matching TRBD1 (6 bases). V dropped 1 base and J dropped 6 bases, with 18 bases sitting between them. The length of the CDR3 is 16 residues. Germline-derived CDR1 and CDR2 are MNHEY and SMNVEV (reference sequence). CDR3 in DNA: TGTGCCAGCAGTTTATTAGGGACCCCAGGGGACAATGGCTACACCTTC. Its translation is CASSLLGTPGDNGYTF.

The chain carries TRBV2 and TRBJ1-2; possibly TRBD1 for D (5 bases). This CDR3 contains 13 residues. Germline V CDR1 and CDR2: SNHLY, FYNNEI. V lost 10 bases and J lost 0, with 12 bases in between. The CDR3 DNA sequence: TGTGCCAACCGGGCAGGGTCTAACTATGGCTACACCTTC. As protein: CANRAGSNYGYTF.